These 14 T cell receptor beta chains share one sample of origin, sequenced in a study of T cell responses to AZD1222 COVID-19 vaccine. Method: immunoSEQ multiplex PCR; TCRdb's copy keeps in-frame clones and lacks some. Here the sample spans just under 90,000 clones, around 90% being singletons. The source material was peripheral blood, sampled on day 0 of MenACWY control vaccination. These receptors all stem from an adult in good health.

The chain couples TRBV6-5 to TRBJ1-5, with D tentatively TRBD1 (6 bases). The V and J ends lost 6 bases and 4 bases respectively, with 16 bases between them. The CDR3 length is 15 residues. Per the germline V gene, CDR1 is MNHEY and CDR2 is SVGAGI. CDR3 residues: CASRVGEQGNQPQHF. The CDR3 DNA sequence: TGTGCCAGCAGGGTAGGGGAACAGGGTAATCAGCCCCAGCATTTT.

CDR3 in DNA: TGTGCCAGCCGAGGGGGACCCTACGAGCAGTACTTC. Its protein is CASRGGPYEQYF. This chain joins TRBV19 and TRBJ2-7; the D gene is possibly TRBD1 (6 bases). This CDR3 spans 12 amino acids. The germline V gene has CDR1 LNHDA and CDR2 SQIVND (reference sequence). The V end was cut by 9 bases, the J end by 2 bases, with 11 bases between. The full variable domain, its missing parts supplied by reference TRBV19 and TRBJ2-7, is DGGITQSPKYLFRKEGQNVTLSCEQNLNHDAMYWYRQDPGQGLRLIYYSQIVNDFQKGDIAEGYSVSREKKESFPLTVTSAQKNPTAFYLCASRGGPYEQYFGPGTRLTVT.

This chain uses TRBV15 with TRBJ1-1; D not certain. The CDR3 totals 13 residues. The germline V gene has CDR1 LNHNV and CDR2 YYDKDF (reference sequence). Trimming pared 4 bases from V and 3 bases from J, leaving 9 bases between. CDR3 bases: TGTGCCACCAGCACAGACGGTGACACTGAAGCTTTCTTT. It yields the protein CATSTDGDTEAFF.

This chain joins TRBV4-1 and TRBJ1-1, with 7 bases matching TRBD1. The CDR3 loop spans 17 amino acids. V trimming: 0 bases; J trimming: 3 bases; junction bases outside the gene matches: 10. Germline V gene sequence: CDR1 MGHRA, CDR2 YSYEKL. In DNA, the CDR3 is TGCGCCAGCAGCCAAGAAGGGGGAACAGGGGACGACACTGAAGCTTTCTTT. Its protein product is CASSQEGGTGDDTEAFF.

CDR3 nucleotide sequence: TGTGCCAGCAGAGAATACTTACCGGGACTGATGAACACTGAAGCTTTCTTT. Its translation is CASREYLPGLMNTEAFF. This sequence joins TRBV6-1 and TRBJ1-1; D is possibly TRBD1 (5 bases). In germline, CDR1 is MNHNS, CDR2 SASEGT. The CDR3 runs to 17 residues. V lost 6 bases to trimming and J lost 0 bases, with 20 bases between them.

This chain's CDR3 is CASRQAGTDNEKLFF. CDR3 in DNA: TGTGCCAGCAGGCAGGCCGGGACCGATAATGAAAAACTGTTTTTT. The chain joins TRBV5-5 to TRBJ1-4; the D gene is possibly TRBD1 (5 bases). The CDR3 sequence is 15 residues long. Deletions cut 5 bases from V and 4 bases from J, with 15 bases between. Germline CDR1 is SGHKS and CDR2 is YYEKEE (reference sequence).

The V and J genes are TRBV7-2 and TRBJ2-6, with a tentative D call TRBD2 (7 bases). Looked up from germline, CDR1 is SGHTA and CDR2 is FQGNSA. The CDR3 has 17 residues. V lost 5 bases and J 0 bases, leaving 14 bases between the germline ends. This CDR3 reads CASSPQGGGSGANVLTF. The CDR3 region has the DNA TGTGCCAGCAGCCCCCAAGGGGGGGGCTCTGGGGCCAACGTCCTGACTTTC.

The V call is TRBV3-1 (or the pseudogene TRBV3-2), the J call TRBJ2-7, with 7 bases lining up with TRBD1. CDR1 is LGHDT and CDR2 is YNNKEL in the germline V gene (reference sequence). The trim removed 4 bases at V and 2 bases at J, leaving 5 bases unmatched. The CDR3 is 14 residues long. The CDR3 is CASSLRQGPYEQYF. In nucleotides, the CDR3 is TGTGCCAGCAGCCTTAGACAGGGTCCCTACGAGCAGTACTTC.

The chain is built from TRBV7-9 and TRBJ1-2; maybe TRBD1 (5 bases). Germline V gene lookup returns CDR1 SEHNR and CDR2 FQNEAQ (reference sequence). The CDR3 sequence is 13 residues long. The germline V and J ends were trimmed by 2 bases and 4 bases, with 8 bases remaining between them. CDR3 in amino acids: CASSLQGTYGYTF. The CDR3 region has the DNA TGTGCCAGCAGCTTACAGGGAACCTATGGCTACACCTTC.

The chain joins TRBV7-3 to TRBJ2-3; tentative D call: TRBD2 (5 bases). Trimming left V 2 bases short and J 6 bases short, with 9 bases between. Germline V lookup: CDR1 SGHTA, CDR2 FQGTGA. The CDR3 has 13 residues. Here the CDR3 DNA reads TGTGCCAGCAGCTTAGAGGGTTGGGATACGCAGTATTTT. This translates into CASSLEGWDTQYF.

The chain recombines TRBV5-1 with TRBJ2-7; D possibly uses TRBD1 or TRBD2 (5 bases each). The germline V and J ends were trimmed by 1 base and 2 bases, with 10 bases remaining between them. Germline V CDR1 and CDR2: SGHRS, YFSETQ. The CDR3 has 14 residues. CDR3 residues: CASSLSGTTYEQYF. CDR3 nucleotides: TGCGCCAGCAGCTTGTCAGGGACCACCTACGAGCAGTACTTC.

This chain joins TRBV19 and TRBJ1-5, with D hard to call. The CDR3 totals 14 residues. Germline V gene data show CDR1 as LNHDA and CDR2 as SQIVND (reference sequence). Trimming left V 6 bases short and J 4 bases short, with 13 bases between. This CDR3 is CASRSWAVNQPQHF. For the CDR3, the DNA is TGTGCCAGTAGGTCGTGGGCGGTTAATCAGCCCCAGCATTTT.

CDR3: CASLDRDWGQPQHF. CDR3 nucleotides: TGTGCCAGCCTAGACAGGGATTGGGGTCAGCCCCAGCATTTT. The V and J genes are TRBV6-5 and TRBJ1-5, with 7 nucleotides matching TRBD1. Germline loops: CDR1 MNHEY, CDR2 SVGAGI. V was clipped by 8 bases and J by 6 bases; unmatched bases: 10. This CDR3 is built from 14 residues.

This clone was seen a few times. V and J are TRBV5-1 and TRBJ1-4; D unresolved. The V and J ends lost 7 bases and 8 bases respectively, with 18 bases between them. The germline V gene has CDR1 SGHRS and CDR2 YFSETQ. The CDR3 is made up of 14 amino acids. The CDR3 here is CASALRPLGEKLFF. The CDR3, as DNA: TGCGCCAGCGCCCTTCGACCACTGGGGGAAAAACTGTTTTTT.